This T cell receptor (beta chain) was obtained from a study of blood T cell repertoires in COVID-19. Study-level information: The United States, Italy and Spain were the sources of the acute and convalescent COVID-19 samples.

Germline values: CDR1 MGHRA, CDR2 YSYEKL. The germline V and J ends were trimmed by 0 bases and 2 bases, with 12 bases remaining between them. The CDR3 covers 16 residues. This clone has just one count. Profiled with immunoSEQ multiplex PCR; TCRdb holds only in-frame clones, not every one. The repertoire includes 180,000 or so clones, over 75% of them detected once, and around 2.8% sits in the top ten. The V gene is TRBV4-1, the J gene TRBJ2-3; a possible D gene is TRBD2 (5 bases). This sequence originates from a woman over 75 with active or convalescent COVID-19. The specimen sequenced was peripheral blood. The CDR3 DNA is TGCGCCAGCAGCCAAGAGGCGGGTTTCGTCACAGATACGCAGTATTTT. As protein: CASSQEAGFVTDTQYF.